This T cell receptor beta chain was recovered during a study of cytomegalovirus exposure and HLA in healthy donors. Findings and limits, study-wide: For most subjects, TCR beta sequences were reported to predict HLA-A and HLA-B alleles with accuracy. Later on, an analysis tied 15,000 or so TCR beta sequences to HLA alleles at 0.05 false discovery rate. Most CMV-associated TCR beta chains were later found to appear HLA-restricted.

This clone was picked up a small number of times. Antigen specificity is unknown. The length of the CDR3 is 14 residues. The germline gives CDR1 MDHEN, CDR2 SYDVKM. Trimming pared 7 bases from V and 7 bases from J, leaving 17 bases between. It was with 60 Vbeta and 13 Jbeta primers that the PCR ran. In the original processing: Approximately 10 million shared chains were among approximately 87 million unique TCR beta chains counted in a later analysis. Libraries were prepared by immunoSEQ multiplex PCR; TCRdb keeps only in-frame clonotypes and omits some of them. V and J calls and clone size are given by that table; D and trimming were obtained from the DNA. The repertoire includes 150,000 to 200,000 clones, 81% of them detected once, and more than 1.5% sits in the top ten.

The sequenced material came from PBMCs. This clonotype originated in a man aged 18-30 years in good health and CMV-seronegative. V is TRBV28 and J is TRBJ2-1, with D perhaps matching TRBD2 (5 bases). CDR3 sequence (DNA): TGTGCCAGCACGTCCTCGGTTTGGAGGAATGAGCAGTTCTTC. Encoded protein: CASTSSVWRNEQFF.